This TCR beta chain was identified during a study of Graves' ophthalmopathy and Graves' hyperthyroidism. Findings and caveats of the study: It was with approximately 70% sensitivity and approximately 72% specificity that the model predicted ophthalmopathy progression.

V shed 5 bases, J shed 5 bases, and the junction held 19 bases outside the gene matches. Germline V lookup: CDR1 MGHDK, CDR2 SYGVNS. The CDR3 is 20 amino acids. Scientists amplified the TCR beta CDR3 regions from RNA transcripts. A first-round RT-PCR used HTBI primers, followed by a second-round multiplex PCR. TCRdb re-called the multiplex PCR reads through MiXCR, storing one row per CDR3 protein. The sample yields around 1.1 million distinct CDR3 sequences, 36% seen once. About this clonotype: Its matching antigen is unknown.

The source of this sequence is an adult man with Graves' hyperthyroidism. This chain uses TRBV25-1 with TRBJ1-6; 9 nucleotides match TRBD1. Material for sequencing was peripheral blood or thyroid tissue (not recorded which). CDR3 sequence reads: CASSLCTRDRVFADNSPLHF. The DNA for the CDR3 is TGTGCCAGCAGTTTATGTACCCGGGACAGGGTCTTTGCCGATAATTCACCCCTCCACTTT.